Each of the 16 T cell receptor beta chains below was sequenced from the same sample in a study of OX40 agonist ivuxolimab in advanced cancers. Some clones are missing from TCRdb's copy, which holds only in-frame ones; the method was immunoSEQ multiplex PCR. This table holds 17,000 or so clones, less than 75% found once. The material sequenced was CD4+ or CD8+ T cells sorted from blood, taken in a trial of the OX40 agonist ivuxolimab. These receptors were taken from an adult with an advanced solid tumor such as melanoma, head and neck, liver or kidney cancer.

V usage is TRBV5-5 and J usage is TRBJ2-7; D assignment may be TRBD1 or TRBD2 (5 bases each). Trimming took 4 bases from V and 2 from J, leaving 10 bases between them. CDR3 length equals 13 residues. The germline V gene encodes CDR1 SGHKS and CDR2 YYEKEE (reference sequence). This CDR3 is CASSRDRPYEQYF. Here the CDR3 DNA reads TGTGCCAGCAGCCGGGACCGACCCTACGAGCAGTACTTC.

The V gene is TRBV25-1, the J gene TRBJ1-5, with D unclear. Germline V gene lookup returns CDR1 MGHDK and CDR2 SYGVNS. The CDR3 contains 12 residues. Trimming pared 5 bases from V and 4 bases from J, leaving 6 bases between. CDR3: CASSSQNQPQHF. The CDR3 DNA follows: TGTGCCAGCAGTAGTCAGAATCAGCCCCAGCATTTT.

The V gene is TRBV4-1, the J gene TRBJ2-5; a weak D match, TRBD2 (5 bases). CDR1 and CDR2 from the germline V gene are MGHRA and YSYEKL. Trimming took off 0 bases at V and 0 bases at J, with 14 bases between the two ends. The CDR3 consists of 17 residues. The CDR3 spells CASSQDRSSLYQETQYF. Here the CDR3 DNA reads TGCGCCAGCAGCCAAGATCGGTCTAGCCTTTACCAAGAGACCCAGTACTTC.

The CDR3 DNA reads as TGTGCCAGCAGTTACGGTCCTAAGCCCGGGGAGCTGTTTTTT. It is translated as CASSYGPKPGELFF. The rearrangement links TRBV6-6 to TRBJ2-2; D ambiguous. The V and J ends lost 2 bases and 6 bases respectively, with 10 bases between them. There are 14 residues in the CDR3. Looked up from germline, CDR1 is MNHNY and CDR2 is SVGAGI (reference sequence).

The sample holds a few counts of this clone. The chain is built from TRBV27 and TRBJ2-3; the D gene is possibly TRBD1 (6 bases). CDR1 MNHEY and CDR2 SMNVEV come from the germline V gene (reference sequence). The CDR3 contains 16 residues. Trimming left V 6 bases short and J 4 bases short, with 20 bases between. The CDR3 here is CASSFRGWGSPDTQYF. In nucleotides, the CDR3 is TGTGCCAGCAGCTTCAGGGGTTGGGGAAGCCCAGATACGCAGTATTTT.

The chain carries TRBV7-9 and TRBJ2-7; 8 positions agree with TRBD1. With 3 bases clipped from V and 1 base from J, the junction kept 8 bases outside the gene matches. Germline V gene lookup returns CDR1 SEHNR and CDR2 FQNEAQ (reference sequence). The CDR3 has 16 residues. CDR3 region: CASSFGQGVTSYEQYF. The CDR3, as DNA: TGTGCCAGCAGCTTCGGACAGGGTGTCACATCCTACGAGCAGTACTTC.

On this clone: The same CDR3 is also encoded by other DNA sequences in this sample. The gene calls are TRBV7-6 and TRBJ2-3; no reliable D call. The CDR3 is 14 residues long. The germline V gene encodes CDR1 SGHVS and CDR2 FNYEAQ. Between the trimmed V and J ends, which lost 0 bases and 2 bases, there was a span of 6 bases. CDR3 in amino acids: CASSLAEFTDTQYF. The CDR3 nucleotides read TGTGCCAGCAGCTTAGCGGAATTCACAGATACGCAGTATTTT.

This clone was seen just once. The chain carries TRBV11-2 and TRBJ2-3, with D unclear. CDR1 SGHAT and CDR2 FQNNGV come from the germline V gene. V was pared by 1 base and J by 5 bases, with 7 bases between. This CDR3 spans 13 amino acids. CDR3 nucleotide sequence: TGTGCCAGCAGCTTAGCTGTGCTAGATACGCAGTATTTT. This translates into CASSLAVLDTQYF.

The chain couples TRBV9 to TRBJ2-1, with D unclear. Trimming pared 0 bases from V and 10 bases from J, leaving 14 bases between. Germline values: CDR1 SGDLS, CDR2 YYNGEE. This CDR3 region has 14 residues. CDR3 protein: CASSVDPNPNEQFF. The CDR3 coding sequence is TGTGCCAGCAGCGTAGATCCCAACCCTAACGAGCAGTTCTTC. Combining the CDR3 with reference TRBV9 and TRBJ2-1 gives the whole variable domain DSGVTQTPKHLITATGQRVTLRCSPRSGDLSVYWYQQSLDQGLQFLIQYYNGEERAKGNILERFSAQQFPDLHSELNLSSLELGDSALYFCASSVDPNPNEQFFGPGTRLTVL.

The genes are TRBV11-2 and TRBJ2-1; 7 nucleotides line up with TRBD2. V shed 0 bases, J shed 8 bases, and the junction held 16 bases outside the gene matches. Germline V lookup: CDR1 SGHAT, CDR2 FQNNGV. The CDR3 runs to 18 residues. CDR3 sequence (DNA): TGTGCCAGCAGCTTAGAGGCCGTAGGCGCGGGAGTTCTCTATGAGCAGTTCTTC. This translates into CASSLEAVGAGVLYEQFF.

This clone was observed a single time. This chain links TRBV6-5 with TRBJ2-7; 8 nucleotides match TRBD1. V trimming: 2 bases; J trimming: 2 bases; junction bases outside the gene matches: 2. CDR1 and CDR2 (germline): MNHEY, SVGAGI. The CDR3 has 14 residues. The CDR3 nucleotides read TGTGCCAGCAGTTACGACAGGGGCCCCTACGAGCAGTACTTC. It yields the protein CASSYDRGPYEQYF.

This chain joins TRBV19 and TRBJ1-1; TRBD1 matches 10 bases. V lost 7 bases, J lost 6 bases, and 8 bases stayed unmatched. Germline V CDR1 and CDR2: LNHDA, SQIVND (reference sequence). This CDR3 comprises 14 residues. The DNA of the CDR3 is TGTGCCAGTATGGACAGGGGGATTTTCGCTGAAGCTTTCTTT. It specifies CASMDRGIFAEAFF.

This rearrangement joins TRBV7-9 to TRBJ2-1; 7 bases align to TRBD1. The CDR3 extends over 14 amino acids. With 5 bases clipped from V and 0 bases from J, the junction kept 1 base outside the gene matches. Germline values: CDR1 SEHNR, CDR2 FQNEAQ (reference sequence). CDR3 sequence (DNA): TGTGCCAGCAGCCGGGACAGCTCCTACAATGAGCAGTTCTTC. It yields the protein CASSRDSSYNEQFF.

The chain employs TRBV5-6 and TRBJ1-5; 9 positions agree with TRBD1. CDR1 is SGHDT and CDR2 is YYEEEE in the germline V gene. CDR3 size: 15 residues. J lost 6 bases, V lost 4 bases, and 8 bases had no gene match. The chain's CDR3 is CASSNLGQGTQPQHF. The CDR3 bases are TGTGCCAGCAGCAACTTAGGACAGGGGACTCAGCCCCAGCATTTT.

The gene calls are TRBV9 and TRBJ2-3; 8 nucleotides align to TRBD1. Germline CDR1 and CDR2: SGDLS and YYNGEE. CDR3 size: 16 residues. After removal of 3 bases from V and 2 bases from J, the junction contained 8 bases not matched to a gene. CDR3 nucleotides: TGTGCCAGCAGCGCCCCGGACAGGGACCCCACAGATACGCAGTATTTT. Protein sequence: CASSAPDRDPTDTQYF.

This chain links TRBV6-4 with TRBJ1-1, with D uncertain. Germline CDR1 and CDR2: MRHNA and SNTAGT. V gave up 6 bases and J gave up 5 bases, with 19 bases separating them. The CDR3 is made up of 15 amino acids. Here the CDR3 DNA reads TGTGCCAGCAGCCCCACTGACCGGGGTTTTACTGAAGCTTTCTTT. It yields the protein CASSPTDRGFTEAFF.